This T cell receptor (beta chain) emerged from a study of patients and donors after allogeneic stem cell transplantation. TCRdb re-called the RT-PCR reads through MiXCR, storing one row per CDR3 protein. Of roughly 940,000 distinct CDR3 sequences detected, 18% appear once; the ten largest clones hold roughly 6%. The CDR3 runs to 17 residues. Between the trimmed V and J ends, which lost 5 bases and 2 bases, there was a span of 20 bases. This clonotype was recorded a few times. This chain links TRBV12-3 or TRBV12-4 with TRBJ2-3, with D possibly called TRBD1 or TRBD2 (6 bases each). The specimen sequenced was blood, either unsorted or a sorted T cell fraction (not recorded which). This receptor was taken from a human donor who was either an allogeneic HSCT recipient or a stem cell or donor lymphocyte infusion donor (not recorded which). It is not recorded whose cells these are; they may come from a transplant donor. The CDR3, as DNA: TGTGCCAGCAGTGTTTCGACAGGACTAATTCCCACAGATACGCAGTATTTT. It translates to CASSVSTGLIPTDTQYF.